The 28 T cell receptor beta chains given below trace back to one sample, sequenced in a study of Graves' ophthalmopathy and Graves' hyperthyroidism. Amplification of TCR beta CDR3 regions used RNA transcripts. First-round RT-PCR employed HTBI primers, with a second-round multiplex PCR after it. TCRdb recomputed calls from the multiplex PCR reads with MiXCR, one row per CDR3 protein. The sample contains hundreds of thousands of distinct CDR3 sequences, about 40% of which appear only once. The sequenced sample was peripheral blood. Every receptor here comes from an adult man with Graves' ophthalmopathy.

Note on this clonotype: A junction boundary mismatches the germline segment, possibly from a read error. The chain links TRBV10-3 to TRBJ1-5; 9 nucleotides align to TRBD1. Germline lookup yields CDR1 ENHRY and CDR2 SYGVKD. The CDR3 contains 14 residues. As DNA, the CDR3 is TGTGCCAGCAGTTGGGACAGGGCCCATCAGCCCCAGCATTTT. The encoded protein is CASSWDRAHQPQHF.

V and J are TRBV5-8 and TRBJ1-4; D remains ambiguous. CDR1 SGHTS and CDR2 YDEGEE come from the germline V gene. The germline V and J ends were trimmed by 1 base and 10 bases, with 11 bases remaining between them. There are 13 residues in the CDR3. The CDR3 reads CASSLTEFGKLFF. For the CDR3, the DNA is TGTGCCAGCAGCTTGACTGAGTTTGGAAAACTGTTTTTT.

J is TRBJ1-6 and V is TRBV5-1, with a tentative D call TRBD1 (6 bases). CDR1 SGHRS and CDR2 YFSETQ come from the germline V gene. The CDR3 loop spans 14 amino acids. Deletions cut 5 bases from V and 10 bases from J, with 16 bases between. The chain's CDR3 is CASSTQGTGSPLHF. CDR3 nucleotides: TGCGCCAGCAGTACACAGGGTACTGGGTCACCCCTCCACTTT.

The chain recombines TRBV4-1 with TRBJ1-2; D is uncertain. V dropped 0 bases and J dropped 6 bases, with 14 bases sitting between them. From germline, CDR1 is MGHRA and CDR2 YSYEKL. The CDR3 is made up of 15 amino acids. This CDR3 reads CASSQDLGTWDGYTF. The DNA for the CDR3 is TGCGCCAGCAGCCAAGATCTGGGTACCTGGGATGGCTACACCTTC.

V usage is TRBV15 and J usage is TRBJ2-2; D perhaps matches TRBD1 (5 bases). V lost 3 bases, J lost 4 bases, and 15 bases lay in between. The CDR3 totals 16 residues. Germline CDR1 LNHNV, CDR2 YYDKDF (reference sequence). DNA of the CDR3: TGTGCCACCAGCAGCTTGTCAGGGATGATCACCGGGGAGCTGTTTTTT. Translation gives CATSSLSGMITGELFF.

This clonotype was seen only once. This chain links TRBV7-9 with TRBJ2-7, with no clear D. The V end lost 7 bases, the J end lost 6 bases, and 22 bases lay between the germline ends. Germline V lookup: CDR1 SEHNR, CDR2 FQNEAQ (reference sequence). This CDR3 is built from 15 residues. This CDR3 reads CASNFRPETPGEQYF. Written as DNA, the CDR3 is TGTGCCAGCAACTTCCGACCCGAAACTCCCGGCGAGCAGTACTTC.

J is TRBJ2-3 and V is TRBV7-2, with 11 bases aligning to TRBD1. CDR1 and CDR2 (germline): SGHTA, FQGNSA. There are 16 residues in the CDR3. The V segment lost 6 bases and the J segment 1 base; nucleotides outside the gene matches: 6. The CDR3 protein is CASRPGQGGGTDTQYF. CDR3 DNA: TGTGCCAGCAGACCGGGACAGGGGGGAGGCACAGATACGCAGTATTTT.

V usage is TRBV29-1 and J usage is TRBJ2-5; TRBD1 matches at 8 bases. Per the germline V gene, CDR1 is SQVTM and CDR2 is ANQGSEA. After removal of 2 bases from V and 9 bases from J, the junction contained 5 bases not matched to a gene. The CDR3 totals 12 residues. CDR3 DNA sequence: TGCAGCGTTGAAATTCTACAGGGGGCCCAGTACTTC. This codes for CSVEILQGAQYF.

There are many counts of this clonotype. The V call is TRBV9, the J call TRBJ1-1; D is uncertain. The CDR3 sequence is 13 residues long. V lost 1 base and J 5 bases, leaving 9 bases between the germline ends. CDR1 is SGDLS and CDR2 is YYNGEE in the germline V gene. The CDR3 region is CASSVTLGTEAFF. CDR3 nucleotides: TGTGCCAGCAGCGTAACCTTAGGTACTGAAGCTTTCTTT.

The rearrangement links TRBV29-1 to TRBJ1-2; 11 nucleotides align to TRBD1. The J segment lost 4 bases and the V segment lost 8 bases, leaving 3 bases of the junction unmatched. The germline V gene has CDR1 SQVTM and CDR2 ANQGSEA. The CDR3 spans 12 residues. The CDR3 DNA is TGCAGCCATGGACAGGGGGCCTATGGCTACACCTTC. Its translation: CSHGQGAYGYTF.

The sample holds a few counts of this clonotype. The V and J genes are TRBV18 and TRBJ1-4; D gene unclear. CDR3 length: 13 amino acids. Per the germline V gene, CDR1 is KGHSH and CDR2 is LQKENI. Deletions cut 1 base from V and 5 bases from J, with 5 bases between. CDR3 sequence (DNA): TGTGCCAGCTCACCACGGGCAAATGAAAAACTGTTTTTT. Translated, it gives CASSPRANEKLFF.

This clonotype was recorded many times. The chain carries TRBV10-3 and TRBJ1-1; D is uncertain. CDR3 length: 14 amino acids. Germline V gene lookup returns CDR1 ENHRY and CDR2 SYGVKD. Trimming stripped 3 bases from V and 0 bases from J, with 8 bases between. The CDR3 reads CAISEGLMNTEAFF. In nucleotides, the CDR3 is TGTGCCATCAGTGAAGGACTTATGAACACTGAAGCTTTCTTT.

This clonotype occurred many times. The chain is built from TRBV7-9 and TRBJ2-7, with 8 bases that match TRBD1. The germline V gene has CDR1 SEHNR and CDR2 FQNEAQ (reference sequence). J gave up 3 bases and V 5 bases, and 6 bases lay outside the gene matches. This CDR3 comprises 14 residues. Here the CDR3 DNA reads TGTGCCAGCAGCATAAGGGACAGGTACTACGAGCAGTACTTC. This encodes CASSIRDRYYEQYF.

The gene calls are TRBV5-1 and TRBJ1-3; D is undetermined. The germline V and J ends were trimmed by 7 bases and 0 bases, with 11 bases remaining between them. The CDR3 contains 14 residues. Germline V lookup: CDR1 SGHRS, CDR2 YFSETQ. The CDR3: CASSRPGSGNTIYF. Here the CDR3 DNA reads TGCGCCAGCTCCCGACCTGGCTCTGGAAACACCATATATTTT.

The chain uses TRBV29-1 and TRBJ1-1; 8 nucleotides align to TRBD1. The CDR3 spans 12 residues. CDR1 and CDR2 from the germline V gene are SQVTM and ANQGSEA. Losses at the gene ends were 8 bases for V and 3 bases for J; bases not matched to a gene: 5. CDR3 in amino acids: CSLGQGYTEAFF. The CDR3, as DNA: TGCAGCTTAGGACAGGGCTACACTGAAGCTTTCTTT. Variable domain in full (rest from reference TRBV29-1 and TRBJ1-1): SAVISQKPSRDICQRGTSLTIQCQVDSQVTMMFWYRQQPGQSLTLIATANQGSEATYESGFVIDKFPISRPNLTFSTLTVSNMSPEDSSIYLCSLGQGYTEAFFGQGTRLTVV.

With respect to this clonotype: A read error may produce the germline difference seen at one junction end. The V gene is TRBV10-3, the J gene TRBJ1-3; the D gene is possibly TRBD1 (5 bases). CDR3 length: 14 residues. The germline V gene has CDR1 ENHRY and CDR2 SYGVKD. The CDR3 protein is CASSYGGVQDTIYF. CDR3 sequence (DNA): TGTGCCAGCAGTTACGGGGGAGTCCAAGACACCATATATTTT.

This clonotype has a count of ten or more. The V and J genes are TRBV4-3 and TRBJ2-5, with 7 bases identical to TRBD1. V shed 4 bases, J shed 5 bases, and the junction held 7 bases outside the gene matches. CDR3 length: 14 residues. Germline V gives CDR1 LGHNA, CDR2 YSLEER. The CDR3 is CASSPGTVRETQYF. Here the CDR3 DNA reads TGCGCCAGCAGCCCGGGGACAGTTCGGGAGACCCAGTACTTC.

On this clonotype itself: A much larger clonotype is one base distant, so this may be a read error. In nucleotides, the CDR3 is TGTGCCAGCAGCTCCAGACAGGACCACGCAACTGAAGCTTTCTTT. Translation: CASSSRQDHATEAFF. The chain uses TRBV7-2 and TRBJ1-1, with a possible D match to TRBD1 (6 bases). The CDR3 consists of 15 residues. Trimming stripped 4 bases from V and 5 bases from J, with 17 bases between. In germline, CDR1 is SGHTA, CDR2 FQGNSA.

This sequence joins TRBV29-1 and TRBJ1-1; D uncertain. V was trimmed by 3 bases and J by 5 bases, leaving 25 bases between them. This CDR3 region has 17 residues. Germline V gene data show CDR1 as SQVTM and CDR2 as ANQGSEA. Here the CDR3 reads CSVEGRSSHSAETEAFF. In DNA, the CDR3 is TGCAGCGTTGAGGGCAGGAGCTCCCATTCTGCGGAAACTGAAGCTTTCTTT.

This clonotype was picked up a small number of times. V gene TRBV18 combines with J gene TRBJ2-5; TRBD2 is a possible D gene (6 bases). The germline V gene encodes CDR1 KGHSH and CDR2 LQKENI. The CDR3 is 13 residues long. With 4 bases removed from V and 4 bases from J, the gap between germline ends came to 10 bases. The CDR3 here is CASSRRGAETQYF. The CDR3 nucleotides read TGTGCCAGCTCACGCCGCGGGGCAGAGACCCAGTACTTC.

This clonotype was counted at least ten times. The chain has TRBV7-2 and TRBJ1-1; D call uncertain. The ends were cut back, 4 bases at V and 8 bases at J, with 14 bases in the middle. The germline V gene encodes CDR1 SGHTA and CDR2 FQGNSA. The CDR3 loop spans 13 amino acids. The CDR3 here is CASSSDDTTEAFF. The CDR3 DNA sequence: TGTGCCAGCAGCTCGGACGACACGACAGAAGCTTTCTTT.

V gene TRBV29-1 combines with J gene TRBJ2-2; D is unclear. This CDR3 spans 10 amino acids. Germline CDR1 is SQVTM and CDR2 is ANQGSEA. Trimming stripped 6 bases from V and 1 base from J, with 0 bases between. CDR3 protein: CSVNTGELFF. The DNA for the CDR3 is TGCAGCGTGAACACCGGGGAGCTGTTTTTT.

The chain joins TRBV29-1 to TRBJ2-5; D tentatively fits TRBD1 or TRBD2 (5 bases each). The CDR3 spans 13 residues. The germline V gene encodes CDR1 SQVTM and CDR2 ANQGSEA. V was trimmed by 5 bases and J by 4 bases, leaving 14 bases between them. The CDR3 region has the DNA TGCAGCGTTCCCGGGGCGGTCGGAGAGACCCAGTACTTC. This codes for CSVPGAVGETQYF.

There are many counts of this clonotype. The J gene is TRBJ1-3, the V gene TRBV2, with TRBD1 as a possible D gene (5 bases). Trimming left V 7 bases short and J 0 bases short, with 10 bases between. The CDR3 runs 14 residues. Germline CDR1 reads SNHLY; CDR2 reads FYNNEI. CDR3 sequence reads: CASNIDSSGNTIYF. The DNA of the CDR3 is TGTGCCAGCAATATAGACAGCTCTGGAAACACCATATATTTT.

The chain uses TRBV7-2 and TRBJ1-2; D possibly corresponds to TRBD1 (5 bases). The CDR3 runs to 14 residues. Deletions cut 1 base from V and 6 bases from J, with 12 bases between. CDR1 and CDR2 from the germline V gene are SGHTA and FQGNSA. CDR3 residues: CASSLGWGFDGYTF. The CDR3 bases are TGTGCCAGCAGCTTAGGGTGGGGGTTCGATGGCTACACCTTC.

The chain recombines TRBV25-1 with TRBJ1-3, with 8 bases matching TRBD1. The germline V gene has CDR1 MGHDK and CDR2 SYGVNS. CDR3 length: 15 amino acids. V lost 4 bases, J lost 2 bases, and 4 bases stayed unmatched. The DNA of the CDR3 is TGTGCCAGCAGTGCTCCGGACAGGGCTGGAAACACCATATATTTT. Protein sequence: CASSAPDRAGNTIYF.

As for this clonotype: It may be a read error: a sequence one base away is much more abundant. The rearrangement joins TRBV5-1 to TRBJ2-7; D is unclear. This CDR3 has 14 amino acids. Germline values: CDR1 SGHRS, CDR2 YFSETQ. The CDR3 protein is CASSPRRTCHEQYF. CDR3 nucleotide sequence: TGTGCCAGCAGCCCACGACGGACCTGCCACGAGCAGTACTTC.

This chain connects TRBV30 to TRBJ1-4; weak D call: TRBD1 (6 bases). The length of the CDR3 is 14 residues. V lost 3 bases and J lost 4, with 12 bases in between. From germline, CDR1 is GTSNPN and CDR2 SVGIG (reference sequence). In nucleotides, the CDR3 is TGTGCCTGGAGACAGGGCTTCGATAATGAAAAACTGTTTTTT. It translates to CAWRQGFDNEKLFF. Looking up the rest from reference TRBV30 and TRBJ1-4 gives the full variable domain: SQTIHQWPATLVQPVGSPLSLECTVEGTSNPNLYWYRQAAGRGLQLLFYSVGIGQISSEVPQNLSASRPQDRQFILSSKKLLLSDSGFYLCAWRQGFDNEKLFFGSGTQLSVL.